The 29 T cell receptor beta chains given below trace back to one sample, sequenced in a study of T cells in Graves' hyperthyroidism and ophthalmopathy. It was RNA transcripts that yielded the amplified TCR beta CDR3 regions. Using the HTBI primer set, a first-round RT-PCR was run on the TCR CDR3. One entry per CDR3 protein results from TCRdb running MiXCR on the multiplex PCR reads. The sample contains 600,000 to 700,000 distinct CDR3 sequences, about 45% of which appear only once. Material for sequencing was peripheral blood or thyroid tissue (not recorded which). All receptors come from an adult man with Graves' disease, either hyperthyroidism or ophthalmopathy (not recorded which).

This clonotype was seen more than once but under ten times. This chain joins TRBV7-6 and TRBJ1-1; TRBD1 aligns across 7 bases. This CDR3 has 15 residues. Germline assignment: CDR1 SGHVS and CDR2 FNYEAQ. J gave up 5 bases and V 2 bases, and 8 bases lay outside the gene matches. The chain's CDR3 is CASSLTHRGGTEAFF. DNA for the CDR3: TGTGCCAGCAGCTTAACCCACAGGGGCGGGACTGAAGCTTTCTTT.

The chain links TRBV24-1 to TRBJ1-2; D is uncertain. The CDR3 consists of 11 residues. The V gene's germline CDR1 is KGHDR and CDR2 SFDVKD. CDR3 nucleotide sequence: TGTGACTCCGTTAATAACTATGGCTACACCTTC. Its protein product is CDSVNNYGYTF.

This clonotype turned up a few times. This chain connects TRBV10-3 to TRBJ2-2; possibly TRBD2 for D (6 bases). The CDR3 covers 15 residues. V was cut by 10 bases and J by 5 bases, with 20 bases left in between. Germline CDR1 is ENHRY and CDR2 is SYGVKD. CDR3: CASTSSGGWTGELFF. CDR3 sequence (DNA): TGTGCCAGCACCTCGTCTGGGGGGTGGACCGGGGAGCTGTTTTTT.

This clonotype was recorded at least ten times. The V gene is TRBV24-1, the J gene TRBJ1-5; TRBD1 might be the D (6 bases). This CDR3 region has 16 residues. V lost 1 base and J 9 bases, leaving 18 bases between the germline ends. CDR1 and CDR2 (germline): KGHDR, SFDVKD. This CDR3 reads CATSDFGTGRSRPQHF. As DNA, the CDR3 is TGTGCCACCAGTGATTTCGGAACAGGGCGATCTCGGCCCCAGCATTTT.

This clonotype turned up a few times. This chain uses TRBV7-3 with TRBJ2-5; 8 nucleotides line up with TRBD2. CDR3 length equals 13 residues. The germline V gene has CDR1 SGHTA and CDR2 FQGTGA. Germline trimming cut 5 bases from V and 5 bases from J; bases unmatched to any gene: 4. DNA of the CDR3: TGTGCCAGCAGCGCGCGGGGGGATGAGACCCAGTACTTC. Protein product: CASSARGDETQYF.

This clonotype was found a few times. The chain links TRBV11-2 to TRBJ1-2, with 10 bases aligning to TRBD1. The CDR3 extends over 16 amino acids. V shed 0 bases and J 7 bases; nucleotides not matched to a gene: 8. Germline V lookup: CDR1 SGHAT, CDR2 FQNNGV. As DNA, the CDR3 is TGTGCCAGCAGCTTAGAACCGGGACAGGGGTATGGTGGCTACACCTTC. Amino acids: CASSLEPGQGYGGYTF.

This clonotype was detected only a few times. The V and J genes are TRBV29-1 and TRBJ2-5; the match to TRBD2 covers 10 bases. The CDR3 covers 13 residues. V trimming: 3 bases; J trimming: 4 bases; junction bases outside the gene matches: 2. Germline CDR1 is SQVTM and CDR2 is ANQGSEA. The CDR3 DNA reads TGCAGCGTTGACCCTAGCGGGAGAGAGACCCAGTACTTC. Translating gives CSVDPSGRETQYF.

This clonotype was observed a few times. The chain has TRBV12-3 or TRBV12-4 and TRBJ1-2, with TRBD1 matching over 8 bases. V was clipped by 4 bases and J by 6 bases; unmatched bases: 7. The CDR3 sequence is 14 residues long. CDR3 nucleotide sequence: TGTGCCAGCAGTTCCCGGACAGGGTCTCATGGCTACACCTTC. This gives the protein CASSSRTGSHGYTF.

This clonotype has more than one count but fewer than ten. The chain combines TRBV29-1 with TRBJ1-1; D uncertain. This CDR3 region has 13 residues. V was pared by 6 bases and J by 1 base, with 12 bases between. Germline V lookup: CDR1 SQVTM, CDR2 ANQGSEA. In DNA form, the CDR3 reads TGCAGCGTCGCGGAACAGTCGAACACTGAAGCTTTCTTT. It translates to CSVAEQSNTEAFF.

This clonotype was detected many times. This sequence joins TRBV19 and TRBJ1-5, with D uncertain. Trimming removed 8 bases from V and 6 bases from J, with 14 bases in between. This CDR3 is built from 13 residues. The germline CDR1 and CDR2 sequences are LNHDA and SQIVND (reference sequence). The CDR3 protein is CASGLMKGQPQHF. In DNA form, the CDR3 reads TGTGCCAGTGGGTTGATGAAGGGTCAGCCCCAGCATTTT.

The rearrangement uses TRBV20-1 and TRBJ1-3; 7 nucleotides line up with TRBD1. This CDR3 is built from 18 residues. J gave up 0 bases and V 0 bases, and 11 bases lay outside the gene matches. The V gene's germline CDR1 is DFQATT and CDR2 SNEGSKA (reference sequence). This CDR3 reads CSARDPGGQGHSGNTIYF. The DNA of the CDR3 is TGCAGTGCTAGAGATCCAGGGGGGCAGGGCCACTCTGGAAACACCATATATTTT.

At least ten counts were recorded for this clonotype. The chain recombines TRBV9 with TRBJ2-7, with unresolved D. Germline-derived CDR1 and CDR2 are SGDLS and YYNGEE. The ends were cut back, 0 bases at V and 4 bases at J, with 11 bases in the middle. This CDR3 has 14 residues. The CDR3 DNA is TGTGCCAGCAGCGTAGGGGTCAGGTCATACGAGCAGTACTTC. Its translation is CASSVGVRSYEQYF.

J is TRBJ2-7 and V is TRBV24-1, with a tentative D call TRBD2 (6 bases). Germline V gene data show CDR1 as KGHDR and CDR2 as SFDVKD. The length of the CDR3 is 12 residues. Trimming cost V 12 bases and J 5 bases, with 16 bases left between them. The CDR3 spells CAPLAGFNEQYF. CDR3 in DNA: TGTGCCCCCCTCGCGGGGTTCAACGAGCAGTACTTC.

The J gene is TRBJ2-5, the V gene TRBV7-8, with 8 nucleotides matching TRBD1. CDR3 length: 17 residues. Germline-derived CDR1 and CDR2 are SGHVS and FQNEAQ. The junction had 14 bases not matched to a gene; V was cut back by 4 bases and J by 4 bases. CDR3 coding DNA: TGTGCCAGCAGCTCCCCGCAGGGGGCGCGGGCCAGAGAGACCCAGTACTTC. Residues: CASSSPQGARARETQYF.

The chain is built from TRBV29-1 and TRBJ1-3; a weak D match, TRBD1 (5 bases). The CDR3 extends over 13 amino acids. Germline V gives CDR1 SQVTM, CDR2 ANQGSEA. Trimming stripped 4 bases from V and 8 bases from J, with 15 bases between. In DNA, the CDR3 is TGCAGCGTTGTATTAGGGGCGGGCTACACCATATATTTT. Translated: CSVVLGAGYTIYF.

This clonotype has ten or more counts. CDR3 loop: CASSEQGNYGYTF. Here the CDR3 DNA reads TGTGCCAGCAGTGAACAGGGGAACTATGGCTACACCTTC. This chain connects TRBV19 to TRBJ1-2, with 7 bases identical to TRBD1. In germline, CDR1 is LNHDA, CDR2 SQIVND (reference sequence). With 9 bases clipped from V and 2 bases from J, the junction kept 6 bases outside the gene matches. The CDR3 sequence is 13 residues long.

This clonotype was counted ten times or more. The chain is built from TRBV7-8 and TRBJ1-1; D is uncertain. The CDR3 runs to 14 residues. CDR1 and CDR2 from the germline V gene are SGHVS and FQNEAQ. V dropped 5 bases and J dropped 4 bases, with 14 bases sitting between them. DNA of the CDR3: TGTGCCAGCAGCGTGGACGGGCTGAGCACTGAAGCTTTCTTT. This sequence encodes CASSVDGLSTEAFF.

This clonotype is a singleton in its sample. It is likely a read error, because the conserved phenylalanine at the end of the CDR3 is missing. The DNA is omitted, as the CDR3 cannot be located on it reliably, and the CDR3 follows TCRdb's listing. The rearrangement links TRBV6-4 to TRBJ1-4. CDR1 is MRHNA, CDR2 SNTAGT, per germline. Counting both end residues, the CDR3 totals 9 amino acids. CDR3 sequence: CASSDGGVY.

The gene calls are TRBV29-1 and TRBJ1-6; 8 positions agree with TRBD1. The V gene's germline CDR1 is SQVTM and CDR2 ANQGSEA. The V and J ends lost 7 bases and 9 bases, in that order; junction bases with no gene match: 8. The CDR3 totals 13 residues. CDR3 sequence: CSAMKQGGSPLHF. CDR3 DNA sequence: TGCAGCGCCATGAAACAGGGGGGTTCACCCCTCCACTTT.

This clonotype was seen more than once but under ten times. This sequence joins TRBV15 and TRBJ1-2; tentatively, D is TRBD1 (6 bases). This CDR3 spans 15 amino acids. V gave up 4 bases and J gave up 4 bases, with 16 bases separating them. CDR1 and CDR2 from the germline V gene are LNHNV and YYDKDF (reference sequence). CDR3 in amino acids: CATSTTQTGGYGYTF. The DNA of the CDR3 is TGTGCCACCAGCACCACCCAGACAGGAGGCTATGGCTACACCTTC.

The table lists this clonotype with many counts. The gene calls are TRBV5-1 and TRBJ2-5; the D gene is possibly TRBD1 (5 bases). Germline assignment: CDR1 SGHRS and CDR2 YFSETQ. Trimming removed 0 bases at V and 1 base at J, with 7 bases between. CDR3 length: 14 amino acids. CDR3 region: CASSLAGIQETQYF. The CDR3 coding sequence is TGCGCCAGCAGCTTGGCAGGGATCCAAGAGACCCAGTACTTC.

V gene TRBV24-1 combines with J gene TRBJ1-2, with unresolved D. This CDR3 contains 12 residues. Germline assignment: CDR1 KGHDR and CDR2 SFDVKD. Trimming removed 4 bases from V and 7 bases from J, with 9 bases in between. As DNA, the CDR3 is TGTGCCACCAGTGACGCCCGGGGTGGCTACACCTTC. It specifies CATSDARGGYTF.

This clonotype was counted between two and nine times. J is TRBJ2-5 and V is TRBV11-2, with D tentatively TRBD2 (6 bases). The CDR3 is made up of 15 amino acids. V was clipped by 3 bases and J by 2 bases, with 13 bases between them. Germline values: CDR1 SGHAT, CDR2 FQNNGV. As DNA, the CDR3 is TGTGCCAGCAGCTTGGTGTCTGGGGGGCAAGAGACCCAGTACTTC. It is translated as CASSLVSGGQETQYF.

The chain is built from TRBV9 and TRBJ1-4, with D perhaps TRBD1 (6 bases). The V gene lost 1 base and the J gene lost 7 bases, with 14 bases spanning the gap. CDR1 is SGDLS and CDR2 is YYNGEE in the germline V gene. The CDR3 spans 15 residues. In nucleotides, the CDR3 is TGTGCCAGCAGCGTATCTGGGGGCGCGGGTGAAAAACTGTTTTTT. Translated, it gives CASSVSGGAGEKLFF. Variable domain in full (rest from reference TRBV9 and TRBJ1-4): DSGVTQTPKHLITATGQRVTLRCSPRSGDLSVYWYQQSLDQGLQFLIQYYNGEERAKGNILERFSAQQFPDLHSELNLSSLELGDSALYFCASSVSGGAGEKLFFGSGTQLSVL.

V usage is TRBV2 and J usage is TRBJ2-5, with D perhaps being TRBD1 or TRBD2 (6 bases each). CDR1 is SNHLY, CDR2 FYNNEI, per germline. The V and J ends lost 7 bases and 2 bases respectively, with 20 bases between them. The CDR3 runs to 16 residues. DNA of the CDR3: TGTGCCAGCACTCCCGGTTGGGGGGCCGGTCAAGAGACCCAGTACTTC. Its protein product is CASTPGWGAGQETQYF. The full variable domain, rest sourced from reference TRBV2 and TRBJ2-5, is EPEVTQTPSHQVTQMGQEVILRCVPISNHLYFYWYRQILGQKVEFLVSFYNNEISEKSEIFDDQFSVERPDGSNFTLKIRSTKLEDSAMYFCASTPGWGAGQETQYFGPGTRLLVL.

This chain links TRBV29-1 with TRBJ1-3; D perhaps matches TRBD1 (5 bases). Per germline, CDR1 SQVTM and CDR2 ANQGSEA. Trimming removed 7 bases from V and 7 bases from J, with 14 bases in between. This CDR3 comprises 12 residues. Written as DNA, the CDR3 is TGCAGCGCCGAAACGGGGGGGAACACCATATATTTT. It translates to CSAETGGNTIYF. Full variable domain (missing parts from reference TRBV29-1 and TRBJ1-3): SAVISQKPSRDICQRGTSLTIQCQVDSQVTMMFWYRQQPGQSLTLIATANQGSEATYESGFVIDKFPISRPNLTFSTLTVSNMSPEDSSIYLCSAETGGNTIYFGEGSWLTVV.

The chain joins TRBV20-1 to TRBJ2-7; 15 nucleotides line up with TRBD2. With 1 base clipped from V and 8 bases from J, the junction kept 3 bases outside the gene matches. Germline assignment: CDR1 DFQATT and CDR2 SNEGSKA (reference sequence). The CDR3 runs to 14 residues. The CDR3: CSARGGLAGGQQYF. The CDR3 DNA reads as TGCAGTGCTAGAGGGGGACTAGCGGGGGGCCAGCAGTACTTC.

This sequence joins TRBV12-3 or TRBV12-4 and TRBJ1-2; 12 bases are a match to TRBD1. The CDR3 consists of 15 residues. V trimming: 6 bases; J trimming: 4 bases; junction bases outside the gene matches: 6. The CDR3 region is CASRGTGGIGYGYTF. The DNA for the CDR3 is TGTGCCAGCAGAGGGACAGGGGGCATCGGCTATGGCTACACCTTC.

This clonotype came up a few times. The V gene is TRBV20-1, the J gene TRBJ1-3; D perhaps matches TRBD1 (6 bases). Germline V gene data show CDR1 as DFQATT and CDR2 as SNEGSKA (reference sequence). V lost 6 bases and J lost 0, with 18 bases in between. CDR3 length equals 16 residues. The CDR3 protein is CSARPPGQNSGNTIYF. DNA of the CDR3: TGCAGTGCCCGGCCTCCGGGACAAAACTCTGGAAACACCATATATTTT.